This T cell receptor beta chain came from a study of OX40 agonist ivuxolimab in advanced cancers. Study in general: An agonistic anti-OX40 (CD134) antibody, ivuxolimab, was used to treat the patients. Three patients, one with hepatocellular carcinoma and two with cutaneous melanoma, achieved partial responses.

J gave up 6 bases and V 2 bases, and 4 bases lay outside the gene matches. The germline CDR1 and CDR2 sequences are MNHEY and SVGAGI. The CDR3 consists of 14 residues. Enrollment shut out patients with autoimmune disease history or systemic immunosuppression. Only in-frame clones appear in the TCRdb table, and some are missing; sequencing was by immunoSEQ multiplex PCR. This sample has about 68,000 clones, with 86% found just once. This receptor was taken from an adult with an advanced solid tumor such as melanoma, head and neck, liver or kidney cancer. The rearrangement uses TRBV6-5 and TRBJ1-5, with TRBD1 identical over 7 bases. The sequencing used CD4+ or CD8+ T cells sorted from blood, collected in a trial of the OX40 agonist ivuxolimab. The CDR3 region is CASSYSDRAQPQHF. The CDR3 coding sequence is TGTGCCAGCAGTTACAGCGACAGGGCTCAGCCCCAGCATTTT.